The entry below gives a single T cell receptor beta chain sequence along with its context. No antigen is known for it. The record has no base qualities; no much larger clone is one base away. In the ophthalmopathy patients, disease was moderately to severely active, with a Clinical Activity Score of 3 or more, a NOSPECS grade of 4 or more, and a duration of less than 3 months. Exclusion was applied to patients with uncontrolled infections, other autoimmune diseases, pregnancy or lactation. Diagnoses relied on clinical symptoms, serum thyroxine and TRAb, thyroid ultrasound and orbital computed tomography. PBMCs were isolated from around 10 ml of fresh peripheral blood by Ficoll-Paque density gradient centrifugation. Trizol reagent was used to extract total RNA, and RNA quality was then checked on an Agilent 2100 Bioanalyzer. This record comes from a study of T cells in Graves' hyperthyroidism and ophthalmopathy (dated by TCRdb to the late 2010s). About the study as a whole: Peripheral blood was sampled at the time of initial diagnosis, prior to any treatment. Whether ophthalmopathy could be predicted prospectively was tested in an independent validation cohort made up of fewer than 20 hyperthyroidism patients plus 17 patients who later progressed to ophthalmopathy. For training and testing, the approximately 97 patients in the discovery cohort were randomly divided in a 7:3 ratio. According to the paper, TCR Vbeta CDR3 sequencing was carried out on around 140 peripheral blood samples, which came from more than 40 ophthalmopathy, 75 or so hyperthyroidism and roughly 17 progressor patients. In addition, the study compared T-cell repertoires in thyroid tissue and in blood from about 6 Graves' hyperthyroidism patients. Once sampling was done, hyperthyroidism patients were given methimazole at a starting dose of 30 mg daily, whereas ophthalmopathy patients were given high-dose intravenous methylprednisolone. To identify TCR V-J signatures that set the groups apart, the researchers used a discovery cohort of about a hundred patients, made up of about 44 with Graves' ophthalmopathy and around 58 with stable Graves' hyperthyroidism. Beyond this particular receptor, the publication reports: In validation, progression to ophthalmopathy was predicted by the model with more than 65% sensitivity and around 75% specificity, a median of around 5.9 months before onset. Sample size was not statistically predetermined, and blinding of investigators to group allocation was not performed. Blood samples also contained most of the expanded thyroid clonotypes (frequency above 0.001), which suggests that blood repertoires may reflect thyroid immune responses. A 13 V-J signature model separated ophthalmopathy from stable hyperthyroidism, with approximately 87% sensitivity and 81.08% specificity in cross-validation and 80%/75% in testing.

The germline ends are 12 bases apart after V is trimmed by 3 bases and J by 4 bases. CDR1 is given as SNHLY and CDR2 as FYNNEI, both from the germline V gene. The CDR3 contains 15 residues, cysteine and phenylalanine counted. Only the CDR3 portion is preserved as DNA: 45 bases, with reading frame beginning at the first base. The TCR beta CDR3 regions were amplified from RNA transcripts. The TCR CDR3 was subjected to a first round of RT-PCR using the HTBI primer set and the Qiagen OneStep RT-PCR kit. The libraries were constructed in a second round of multiplex PCR and then size-selected and purified. Paired-end sequencing of the libraries was performed with 100 bp reads on an Illumina HiSeq2000. The authors processed their data as follows. SOAPnuke was used to process the raw data, removing reads that contained adapters or uncalled bases, had a mean Phred below 15, or lacked an exact match to the constant primer or identifier. High-quality paired reads were merged using COPE v1.2.5, and each unique nucleotide sequence was defined as a clonotype. MiTCR v1.1 was used to align the clonotypes against IMGT TRBV, TRBD and TRBJ reference segments. The analysis included only V-J combinations with a frequency above 0.0001, which together covered more than 98% of the repertoires. A TCS score was defined as the ratio between F50 (clonal expansion) and ExV (chaos), using BLOSUM62-based TCRdist between CDR3 peptides within each V-J. Welch's t-statistics and random forest reduced several hundred V-J features to fewer than 15, which were used in a naive Bayes classifier (R e1071). In-frame beta chains were kept once TCRdb had trimmed the public reads at Q25 with fastp and called clones with MiXCR. One record per CDR3 amino acid sequence lists the most common genes and DNA. TCRdb, rather than the study authors, made the V and J calls. The sample records under 350,000 distinct CDR3 sequences, about 15% of which are singletons. The ten biggest clones cover less than 70% of the sample.

The sequencing sample was made of blood. This clonotype originated in a woman in her sixties or seventies with Graves' ophthalmopathy. The chain links TRBV2 with TRBJ2-2, with the D gene not clear enough to name. The CDR3 sequence is CASSDWQDSTGELFF. The DNA is as follows: TGTGCCAGCAGTGATTGGCAGGATAGCACCGGGGAGCTGTTTTTT.